This is a list of T cell receptor beta chains from one sample in a study of cytomegalovirus exposure and HLA in healthy donors. Some clones are missing from TCRdb's copy, which holds only in-frame ones; the method was immunoSEQ multiplex PCR. The table shows about 190,000 clones, with 60% to 85% occurring only once. The material sequenced was PBMCs. These receptors originate from a woman aged 18-30 years in good health and CMV-seronegative. Each CDR3 is given with its conserved first and last residue. Fields, in order: J gene, V gene, D gene, clone size, CDR3 DNA, CDR3 protein. The D gene is left open where the match is weak. Rows give clone size only sometimes, using once, few, many, or a class for an expanded clone.

j_gene: TRBJ2-5
v_gene: TRBV15
d_gene: TRBD1
abundance: .
CDR3nt: TGTGCCACCAGCATAGACAGGGGCCGAGAGACCCAGTACTTC
CDR3aa: CATSIDRGRETQYF

j_gene: TRBJ1-5
v_gene: TRBV9
d_gene: TRBD1
abundance: .
CDR3nt: TGTGCCAGCAGCGCAGGGGGTCAGCCCCAGCATTTT
CDR3aa: CASSAGGQPQHF

j_gene: TRBJ2-5
v_gene: TRBV5-1
d_gene: TRBD1
abundance: .
CDR3nt: TGCGCCAGCAGCTTGAGGGGGCAGGAGACCCAGTACTTC
CDR3aa: CASSLRGQETQYF

j_gene: TRBJ1-5
v_gene: TRBV19
d_gene: TRBD1
abundance: .
CDR3nt: TGTGCCAGTAGTATAATGGTCGGGACAGGGGGCTTTCAGCCCCAGCATTTT
CDR3aa: CASSIMVGTGGFQPQHF

j_gene: TRBJ2-2
v_gene: TRBV7-3
d_gene: TRBD1
abundance: .
CDR3nt: TGTGCCAGCAGCCCTCAGACAGGGGCGAACGGGGAGCTGTTTTTT
CDR3aa: CASSPQTGANGELFF

j_gene: TRBJ1-2
v_gene: TRBV14
d_gene: .
abundance: .
CDR3nt: TGTGCCAGCAGCCAATTTGGACAGTTCTTTTCAGGTGGCTACACCTTC
CDR3aa: CASSQFGQFFSGGYTF

j_gene: TRBJ1-5
v_gene: TRBV6-1
d_gene: .
abundance: many
CDR3nt: TGTGCCAGCAGTGCCGCCGCAGGAGGGCGGAATGTTGGCAATCAGCCCCAGCATTTT
CDR3aa: CASSAAAGGRNVGNQPQHF

j_gene: TRBJ2-7
v_gene: TRBV29-1
d_gene: .
abundance: .
CDR3nt: TGCAGCGTTGAAGTCCGGGTGGACGAGCAGTACTTC
CDR3aa: CSVEVRVDEQYF

j_gene: TRBJ1-6
v_gene: TRBV7-9
d_gene: .
abundance: .
CDR3nt: TGTGCCAGCAGTCTGGACAGCTATAATTCACCCCTCCACTTT
CDR3aa: CASSLDSYNSPLHF

j_gene: TRBJ1-2
v_gene: TRBV5-6
d_gene: .
abundance: .
CDR3nt: TGTGCCATTCCGGGGGGGGGCTATGGCTACACCTTC
CDR3aa: CAIPGGGYGYTF

j_gene: TRBJ2-7
v_gene: TRBV6-5
d_gene: TRBD2
abundance: .
CDR3nt: TGTGCCAGCAATCGCCCGCGGGAGGAGCAGTACTTC
CDR3aa: CASNRPREEQYF

j_gene: TRBJ2-7
v_gene: TRBV6-1
d_gene: TRBD1
abundance: .
CDR3nt: TGTGCCAGCAGCAGACAGGGGGAAGGCTACGAGCAGTACTTC
CDR3aa: CASSRQGEGYEQYF

j_gene: TRBJ2-2
v_gene: TRBV6-1
d_gene: .
abundance: .
CDR3nt: TGTGCCAGCAGAGGGGGGGTCAACACCGGGGAGCTGTTTTTT
CDR3aa: CASRGGVNTGELFF

j_gene: TRBJ2-1
v_gene: TRBV20-1
d_gene: .
abundance: .
CDR3nt: TGCAGTGCTAGAGATCTTAATGAGCAGTTCTTC
CDR3aa: CSARDLNEQFF

j_gene: TRBJ2-7
v_gene: TRBV27
d_gene: .
abundance: .
CDR3nt: TGTGCCAGCCGCTTTACTAGCTCCTACGAGCAGTACTTC
CDR3aa: CASRFTSSYEQYF

j_gene: TRBJ1-1
v_gene: TRBV27
d_gene: .
abundance: .
CDR3nt: TGTGCCAGCAGTTTACGTCGTCAGGGGCGTACTGAAGCTTTCTTT
CDR3aa: CASSLRRQGRTEAFF

j_gene: TRBJ1-2
v_gene: TRBV4-1
d_gene: .
abundance: .
CDR3nt: TGCGCCAGCAGAAACCCGACAGGACCCAACTATGGCTACACCTTC
CDR3aa: CASRNPTGPNYGYTF

j_gene: TRBJ2-5
v_gene: TRBV19
d_gene: .
abundance: once
CDR3nt: TGTGCCAGTAGTTTATCCCGGCAAGAGACCCAGTACTTC
CDR3aa: CASSLSRQETQYF

j_gene: TRBJ1-1
v_gene: TRBV30
d_gene: TRBD1
abundance: .
CDR3nt: TGTGCCTGGACTATGGGACAGACGAACACTGAAGCTTTCTTT
CDR3aa: CAWTMGQTNTEAFF

j_gene: TRBJ1-3
v_gene: TRBV4-2
d_gene: .
abundance: .
CDR3nt: TGTGCCAGCAGCCAAGTCCGGGGGGCGCAGGGAAACACCATATATTTT
CDR3aa: CASSQVRGAQGNTIYF

j_gene: TRBJ1-5
v_gene: TRBV4-3
d_gene: TRBD1
abundance: .
CDR3nt: TGCGCCAGCAGCCAGGACAGGGGATTTCAGCCCCAGCATTTT
CDR3aa: CASSQDRGFQPQHF

j_gene: TRBJ2-3
v_gene: TRBV7-8
d_gene: .
abundance: .
CDR3nt: TGTGCCAGCAGCTTAACCGTGTCTGTCAGGTCAGATACGCAGTATTTT
CDR3aa: CASSLTVSVRSDTQYF

j_gene: TRBJ1-6
v_gene: TRBV19
d_gene: TRBD1
abundance: .
CDR3nt: TGTGCCAGTAGTATAGCCACAGGGGACTCACCCCTCCACTTT
CDR3aa: CASSIATGDSPLHF

j_gene: TRBJ2-1
v_gene: TRBV4-1
d_gene: TRBD1
abundance: .
CDR3nt: TGCGCCAGCAGCCAAGAAGGACAGGGAGGTTCCAATGAGCAGTTCTTC
CDR3aa: CASSQEGQGGSNEQFF

j_gene: TRBJ2-5
v_gene: TRBV7-7
d_gene: TRBD2
abundance: .
CDR3nt: TGTGCTAGCAGCCCCCGGGGGGGGCCCGGGGTGTCTCGGGAGACCCAGTACTTC
CDR3aa: CASSPRGGPGVSRETQYF

j_gene: TRBJ2-7
v_gene: TRBV28
d_gene: .
abundance: once
CDR3nt: TGTGCCAGCAGTTCCCGATCATTTAGGACAGGGACTACCTACGAGCAGTACTTC
CDR3aa: CASSSRSFRTGTTYEQYF

j_gene: TRBJ1-6
v_gene: TRBV27
d_gene: TRBD1
abundance: .
CDR3nt: TGTGCCAGCAGTTTCGGGACAGGGACTGGTAATTCCCCCCTCCACTTT
CDR3aa: CASSFGTGTGNSPLHF

j_gene: TRBJ2-2
v_gene: TRBV9
d_gene: .
abundance: .
CDR3nt: TGTGCCAGCAGCGTAGACGGTGGGGAGCTGTTTTTT
CDR3aa: CASSVDGGELFF

j_gene: TRBJ1-5
v_gene: TRBV2
d_gene: .
abundance: once
CDR3nt: TGTGCCAGCATGGAGGAGATAAATCAGCCCCAGCATTTT
CDR3aa: CASMEEINQPQHF

j_gene: TRBJ1-1
v_gene: TRBV5-5
d_gene: .
abundance: .
CDR3nt: TGTGCCAGCAGCTCCCCGCAGGGCACTGAAGCTTTCTTT
CDR3aa: CASSSPQGTEAFF

j_gene: TRBJ2-7
v_gene: TRBV2
d_gene: TRBD2
abundance: .
CDR3nt: TGTGCCAGCAGTGAAGCCATATTAGGGACTAGTGGACTTTACGAGCAGTACTTC
CDR3aa: CASSEAILGTSGLYEQYF

j_gene: TRBJ1-1
v_gene: TRBV9
d_gene: .
abundance: few
CDR3nt: TGTGCCAGCACCCCCGGGGCGGGAGGCACTGAAGCTTTCTTT
CDR3aa: CASTPGAGGTEAFF

j_gene: TRBJ2-1
v_gene: TRBV4-2
d_gene: TRBD2
abundance: .
CDR3nt: TGTGCCAGCAGCCAACGACTAGCGGGAGCGGTAGATGAGCAGTTCTTC
CDR3aa: CASSQRLAGAVDEQFF

j_gene: TRBJ2-7
v_gene: TRBV6-1
d_gene: .
abundance: .
CDR3nt: TGTGCCAGCCAGGGACAACGAAACTCCTACGAGCAGTACTTC
CDR3aa: CASQGQRNSYEQYF

j_gene: TRBJ1-1
v_gene: TRBV10-2
d_gene: .
abundance: .
CDR3nt: TGCGCCAGCAGTCAACAGGTCCCGTTTGTCGGGAACACTGAAGCTTTCTTT
CDR3aa: CASSQQVPFVGNTEAFF

j_gene: TRBJ2-7
v_gene: TRBV7-8
d_gene: .
abundance: .
CDR3nt: TGTGCCAGCAGCTTAGTACGGGGGGCAAGCTCCTACGAGCAGTACTTC
CDR3aa: CASSLVRGASSYEQYF

j_gene: TRBJ1-1
v_gene: TRBV16
d_gene: .
abundance: .
CDR3nt: TGTGCCAGCAGCCCGAACGACGGACAAATGAACACTGAAGCTTTCTTT
CDR3aa: CASSPNDGQMNTEAFF

j_gene: TRBJ1-2
v_gene: TRBV27
d_gene: .
abundance: .
CDR3nt: TGTGCCAGCAGTCCTGGGTGGGGCAACTATGGCTACACCTTC
CDR3aa: CASSPGWGNYGYTF

j_gene: TRBJ2-7
v_gene: TRBV6-9
d_gene: TRBD1
abundance: .
CDR3nt: TGTGCCAGCAGTTATTCTTCCGGACAGGGTCACGAGCAGTACTTC
CDR3aa: CASSYSSGQGHEQYF

j_gene: TRBJ1-5
v_gene: TRBV5-1
d_gene: .
abundance: .
CDR3nt: TGCGCCAGCAGCCCAGGTGGGCTTTTTCTGGGTCCCCAGCATTTT
CDR3aa: CASSPGGLFLGPQHF

j_gene: TRBJ2-7
v_gene: TRBV27
d_gene: TRBD1
abundance: .
CDR3nt: TGTGCCAGCAGTTTAGGATGGGCAGGGGGTTTTTACGAGCAGTACTTC
CDR3aa: CASSLGWAGGFYEQYF

j_gene: TRBJ1-3
v_gene: TRBV4-1
d_gene: TRBD1
abundance: few
CDR3nt: TGCGCCAGCAGCCACCCTAGGACAGGGTTCCTTCAGAACACCATATATTTT
CDR3aa: CASSHPRTGFLQNTIYF

j_gene: TRBJ2-7
v_gene: TRBV27
d_gene: .
abundance: few
CDR3nt: TGTGCCAGCAGTCCGAGCTCCTACGAGCAGTACTTC
CDR3aa: CASSPSSYEQYF

j_gene: TRBJ2-2
v_gene: TRBV4-3
d_gene: TRBD2
abundance: .
CDR3nt: TGCGCCAGCAGCCAAGACATGGGAGGGGACACCGGGGAGCTGTTTTTT
CDR3aa: CASSQDMGGDTGELFF

j_gene: TRBJ2-7
v_gene: TRBV19
d_gene: .
abundance: .
CDR3nt: TGTGCCAGTAGTAGTGAACGGGGTACCTACGAGCAGTACTTC
CDR3aa: CASSSERGTYEQYF

j_gene: TRBJ2-2
v_gene: TRBV4-2
d_gene: TRBD2
abundance: .
CDR3nt: TGTGCCAGCGGGAGGGCCCAAACCGGGGAGCTGTTTTTT
CDR3aa: CASGRAQTGELFF

j_gene: TRBJ2-1
v_gene: TRBV7-2
d_gene: TRBD1
abundance: .
CDR3nt: TGTGCCAGCAGCCGGGACAGGTCCGTTTACAATGAGCAGTTCTTC
CDR3aa: CASSRDRSVYNEQFF

j_gene: TRBJ1-4
v_gene: TRBV19
d_gene: TRBD1
abundance: .
CDR3nt: TGTGCCAGTGGGGACAGGTCTTGGGAAAAACTGTTTTTT
CDR3aa: CASGDRSWEKLFF

j_gene: TRBJ2-7
v_gene: TRBV15
d_gene: TRBD2
abundance: few
CDR3nt: TGTGCCACCAGCACTTTAGCGGGGGGGCCTTACGAGCAGTACTTC
CDR3aa: CATSTLAGGPYEQYF

j_gene: TRBJ2-1
v_gene: TRBV19
d_gene: .
abundance: .
CDR3nt: TGTGCCAGTAATGCGGGGCTTGAGCAGTTCTTC
CDR3aa: CASNAGLEQFF

j_gene: TRBJ1-2
v_gene: TRBV10-2
d_gene: .
abundance: once
CDR3nt: TGCGCCAGCAGTGATTTCCCGACAGGAACGGCATATGGCTACACCTTC
CDR3aa: CASSDFPTGTAYGYTF